A few counts support the clone carrying this TCR beta chain. Antigen unknown. Germline V gene lookup returns CDR1 LGHNA and CDR2 YSLEER. There are 19 residues in the CDR3. With 4 bases clipped from V and 3 bases from J, the junction kept 15 bases outside the gene matches. The data derive from a study of cytomegalovirus exposure and HLA in healthy donors. General study findings and limits: In a later analysis, TCR association rates varied by HLA locus: DRB1 most, HLA-C fewest. The study listed some 160 cytomegalovirus-associated TCR beta chains. A later analysis showed HLA-associated TCR beta chains outstripping equally common others in clonal expansion.

Both 60 Vbeta primers and 13 Jbeta primers went into the PCR. The method was immunoSEQ multiplex PCR; TCRdb's version includes in-frame clones alone and lacks a portion of them. The data show 150,000 to 200,000 clones, with 70% to 85% seen just once and 1.4% to 1.5% held by the top ten. J is TRBJ1-4 and V is TRBV4-3; 9 bases are shared with TRBD1. Sequenced material: PBMCs. This TCR was recovered from a woman aged 25-40 years in good health and CMV-seropositive. CDR3 region: CASSRAGTGTAWANEKLFF. The CDR3 nucleotides read TGCGCCAGCAGCCGAGCCGGGACAGGGACAGCATGGGCTAATGAAAAACTGTTTTTT.